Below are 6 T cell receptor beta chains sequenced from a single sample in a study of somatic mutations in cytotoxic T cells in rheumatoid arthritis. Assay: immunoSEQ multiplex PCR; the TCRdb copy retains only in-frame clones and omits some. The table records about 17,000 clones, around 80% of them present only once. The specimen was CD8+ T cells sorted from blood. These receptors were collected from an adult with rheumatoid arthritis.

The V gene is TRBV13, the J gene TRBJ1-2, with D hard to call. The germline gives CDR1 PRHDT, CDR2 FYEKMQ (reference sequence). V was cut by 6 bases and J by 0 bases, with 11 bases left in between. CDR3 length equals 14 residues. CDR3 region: CASRPGEANYGYTF. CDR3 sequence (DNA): TGTGCCAGCAGACCCGGTGAGGCTAACTATGGCTACACCTTC.

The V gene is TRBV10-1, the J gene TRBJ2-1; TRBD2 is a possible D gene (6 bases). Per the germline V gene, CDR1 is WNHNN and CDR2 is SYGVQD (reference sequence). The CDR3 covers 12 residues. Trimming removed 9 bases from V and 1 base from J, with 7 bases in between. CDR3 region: CASSGSYNEQFF. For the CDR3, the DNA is TGCGCCAGTAGCGGTTCCTACAATGAGCAGTTCTTC.

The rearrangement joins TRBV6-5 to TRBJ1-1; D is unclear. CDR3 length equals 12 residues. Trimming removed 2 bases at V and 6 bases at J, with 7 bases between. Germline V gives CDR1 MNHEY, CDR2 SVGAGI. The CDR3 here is CASSYPGAEAFF. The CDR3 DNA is TGTGCCAGCAGTTACCCAGGAGCTGAAGCTTTCTTT.

CDR3 nucleotides: TGTGCCAGCAGCGTCAATCGACTAGCGGGGTTCGACGAGCAGTACTTC. Protein product: CASSVNRLAGFDEQYF. This chain uses TRBV13 with TRBJ2-7; TRBD2 agrees at 11 bases. CDR3 length: 16 amino acids. Looked up from germline, CDR1 is PRHDT and CDR2 is FYEKMQ (reference sequence). J lost 5 bases, V lost 5 bases, and 11 bases had no gene match.

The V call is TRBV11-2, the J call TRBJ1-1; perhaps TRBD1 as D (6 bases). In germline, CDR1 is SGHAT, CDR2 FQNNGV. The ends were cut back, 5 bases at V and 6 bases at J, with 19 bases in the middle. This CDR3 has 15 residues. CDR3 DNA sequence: TGTGCCAGCAGCCCAGGGGATCTAAGGTCCTCTGAAGCTTTCTTT. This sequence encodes CASSPGDLRSSEAFF. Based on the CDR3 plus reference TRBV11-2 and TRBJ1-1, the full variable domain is EAGVAQSPRYKIIEKRQSVAFWCNPISGHATLYWYQQILGQGPKLLIQFQNNGVVDDSQLPKDRFSAERLKGVDSTLKIQPAKLEDSAVYLCASSPGDLRSSEAFFGQGTRLTVV.

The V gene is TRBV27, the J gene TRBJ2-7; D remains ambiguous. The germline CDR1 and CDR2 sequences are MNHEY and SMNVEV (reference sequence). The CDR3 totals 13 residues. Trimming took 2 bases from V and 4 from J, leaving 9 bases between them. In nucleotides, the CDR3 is TGTGCCAGCAGTTTACGTAGGGCTTACGAGCAGTACTTC. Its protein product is CASSLRRAYEQYF.